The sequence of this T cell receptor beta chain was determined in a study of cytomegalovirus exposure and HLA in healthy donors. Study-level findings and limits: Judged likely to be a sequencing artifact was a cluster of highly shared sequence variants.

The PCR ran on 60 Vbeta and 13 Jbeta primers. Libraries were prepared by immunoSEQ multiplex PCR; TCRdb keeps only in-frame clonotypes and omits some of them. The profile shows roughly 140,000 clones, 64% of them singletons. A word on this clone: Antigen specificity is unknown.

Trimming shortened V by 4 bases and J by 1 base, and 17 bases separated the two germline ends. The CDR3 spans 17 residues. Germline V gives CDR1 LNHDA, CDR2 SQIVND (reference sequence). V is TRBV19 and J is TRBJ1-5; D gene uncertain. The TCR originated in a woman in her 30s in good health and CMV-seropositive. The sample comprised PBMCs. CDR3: CASSKRMEQKSNQPQHF. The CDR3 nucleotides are TGTGCCAGTAGTAAAAGGATGGAACAGAAAAGCAATCAGCCCCAGCATTTT. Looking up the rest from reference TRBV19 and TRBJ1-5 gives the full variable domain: DGGITQSPKYLFRKEGQNVTLSCEQNLNHDAMYWYRQDPGQGLRLIYYSQIVNDFQKGDIAEGYSVSREKKESFPLTVTSAQKNPTAFYLCASSKRMEQKSNQPQHFGDGTRLSIL.